The next 29 T cell receptor beta chains were all read from a single sample in a study of blood T cell repertoires in COVID-19. The table came from immunoSEQ multiplex PCR; TCRdb's copy has only in-frame clones and leaves some out. The sample yields some 300,000 clones, approximately 85% seen once. Sequencing was performed on PBMCs or T cells enriched from blood (not recorded which). Every receptor here comes from a woman aged 30 to 39 who had recovered from COVID-19.

The J gene is TRBJ2-2, the V gene TRBV19; D not certain. The CDR3 sequence is 11 residues long. The V end was cut by 4 bases, the J end by 8 bases, with 5 bases between. The V gene's germline CDR1 is LNHDA and CDR2 SQIVND (reference sequence). The CDR3 is CASSTRGELFF. CDR3 nucleotide sequence: TGTGCCAGTAGTACCCGGGGGGAGCTGTTTTTT.

The CDR3 is CASSMRAYYGYTF. The CDR3 bases are TGTGCCAGTAGTATGAGGGCCTACTATGGCTACACCTTC. This chain connects TRBV19 to TRBJ1-2; D gene uncertain. In germline, CDR1 is LNHDA, CDR2 SQIVND (reference sequence). The V gene lost 3 bases and the J gene lost 3 bases, with 8 bases spanning the gap. CDR3 size: 13 residues.

This chain links TRBV28 with TRBJ2-3; the D is unclear. Germline V gene lookup returns CDR1 MDHEN and CDR2 SYDVKM. V lost 7 bases, J lost 7 bases, and 12 bases lay in between. The CDR3 has 12 amino acids. This CDR3 reads CASNHGSYTQYF. The CDR3, as DNA: TGTGCCAGCAATCACGGTAGTTATACGCAGTATTTT.

V gene TRBV19 combines with J gene TRBJ1-5, with a weak D call TRBD1 (5 bases). V lost 8 bases, J lost 1 base, and 21 bases lay in between. This CDR3 is 17 amino acids long. The germline gives CDR1 LNHDA, CDR2 SQIVND (reference sequence). The CDR3 here is CASDNLRGVGSNQPQHF. The CDR3 DNA follows: TGTGCCAGTGATAATCTAAGGGGTGTGGGGAGCAATCAGCCCCAGCATTTT.

This clone was counted a single time. The V gene is TRBV19, the J gene TRBJ1-5; TRBD1 aligns across 8 bases. The V segment lost 3 bases and the J segment 6 bases; nucleotides outside the gene matches: 4. This CDR3 is 14 amino acids long. Germline CDR1 is LNHDA and CDR2 is SQIVND (reference sequence). CDR3 sequence (DNA): TGTGCCAGTAGTATGGCAGGGGGCGGTCAGCCCCAGCATTTT. Its protein product is CASSMAGGGQPQHF.

V and J are TRBV28 and TRBJ2-7, with D perhaps matching TRBD1 (5 bases). This CDR3 comprises 15 residues. CDR1 and CDR2 from the germline V gene are MDHEN and SYDVKM. V gave up 3 bases and J gave up 4 bases, with 16 bases separating them. Here the CDR3 DNA reads TGTGCCAGCAGTTTCCAGGGCAGGGCCTCTTACGAGCAGTACTTC. Residues: CASSFQGRASYEQYF.

The J gene is TRBJ1-2, the V gene TRBV25-1, with 9 positions matching TRBD1. Germline-derived CDR1 and CDR2 are MGHDK and SYGVNS. Trimming at V came to 7 bases and at J to 4 bases, leaving 4 bases not matched to a gene. This CDR3 has 13 residues. CDR3 in amino acids: CASMTGGVYGYTF. Here the CDR3 DNA reads TGTGCCAGCATGACAGGGGGTGTCTATGGCTACACCTTC.

In this sample, this clone turned up a few times. This sequence joins TRBV5-4 and TRBJ1-4; no clear D gene. The CDR3 runs 13 residues. CDR1 and CDR2 (germline): SGHNT, YYREEE (reference sequence). The V end lost 0 bases, the J end lost 7 bases, and 7 bases lay between the germline ends. CDR3 in DNA: TGTGCCAGCAGCTTGGAAGTTAGTGAAAAACTGTTTTTT. It translates to CASSLEVSEKLFF.

This clone was seen a handful of times. The sample has other DNA sequences that encode this CDR3 too. The chain joins TRBV7-9 to TRBJ1-5, with D unclear. The germline gives CDR1 SEHNR, CDR2 FQNEAQ (reference sequence). With 5 bases removed from V and 4 bases from J, the gap between germline ends came to 12 bases. The CDR3 extends over 14 amino acids. CDR3: CASSPDGFNQPQHF. The CDR3 region has the DNA TGTGCCAGCAGCCCCGACGGGTTTAATCAGCCCCAGCATTTT.

The rearrangement joins TRBV11-2 to TRBJ1-2; D is possibly TRBD1 (5 bases). This CDR3 is built from 14 residues. CDR1 is SGHAT and CDR2 is FQNNGV in the germline V gene. Trimming removed 6 bases at V and 7 bases at J, with 18 bases between. CDR3 amino acids: CASRRMGGPGGYTF. DNA of the CDR3: TGTGCCAGCAGAAGGATGGGGGGACCTGGTGGCTACACCTTC.

The V gene is TRBV29-1, the J gene TRBJ1-1; unclear D gene. Trimming stripped 7 bases from V and 1 base from J, with 10 bases between. This CDR3 comprises 12 residues. CDR1 and CDR2 (germline): SQVTM, ANQGSEA. CDR3 nucleotides: TGCAGCGCCAGTAAAGAGAACACTGAAGCTTTCTTT. Residues: CSASKENTEAFF.

The chain uses TRBV28 and TRBJ1-5; tentative D call: TRBD1 (6 bases). Germline V gene sequence: CDR1 MDHEN, CDR2 SYDVKM. The CDR3 is 15 amino acids. Trimming shortened V by 7 bases and J by 6 bases, and 19 bases separated the two germline ends. The CDR3 DNA reads TGTGCCAGCACCGAAGGGGGGGCGCAGCGTCAGCCCCAGCATTTT. Protein: CASTEGGAQRQPQHF.

The J gene is TRBJ2-1, the V gene TRBV7-8, with TRBD2 matching 11 bases. This CDR3 contains 17 residues. V was pared by 5 bases and J by 7 bases, with 13 bases of the junction left unmatched. CDR1 and CDR2 (germline): SGHVS, FQNEAQ. The CDR3 reads CASSPLFLAGGLNEQFF. The CDR3 bases are TGTGCCAGCAGCCCCCTCTTTCTAGCGGGAGGTTTGAATGAGCAGTTCTTC.

The rearrangement joins TRBV19 to TRBJ1-1; TRBD1 matches 8 bases. The CDR3 loop spans 18 amino acids. The V segment lost 2 bases and the J segment 8 bases; nucleotides outside the gene matches: 19. Germline V gene sequence: CDR1 LNHDA, CDR2 SQIVND (reference sequence). The CDR3 nucleotides read TGTGCCAGTAGTATACGACAGGGGAGGGCTGGTTGGTTATTAGAAGCTTTCTTT. Protein product: CASSIRQGRAGWLLEAFF. The full variable domain, in which reference TRBV19 and TRBJ1-1 provide the parts outside the CDR3, is DGGITQSPKYLFRKEGQNVTLSCEQNLNHDAMYWYRQDPGQGLRLIYYSQIVNDFQKGDIAEGYSVSREKKESFPLTVTSAQKNPTAFYLCASSIRQGRAGWLLEAFFGQGTRLTVV.

The V gene is TRBV10-3, the J gene TRBJ2-2; TRBD1 agrees at 7 bases. The germline V gene encodes CDR1 ENHRY and CDR2 SYGVKD. V gave up 10 bases and J gave up 7 bases; unmatched junction bases: 9. The CDR3 is 13 amino acids. The DNA for the CDR3 is TGTGCCAGCCGACAGGGCCGGGACGGGGAGCTGTTTTTT. Protein: CASRQGRDGELFF.

The rearrangement links TRBV6-1 to TRBJ2-4, with D perhaps TRBD2 (7 bases). The CDR3 runs to 16 residues. V lost 5 bases to trimming and J lost 9 bases, with 23 bases between them. Germline loops: CDR1 MNHNS, CDR2 SASEGT. CDR3 nucleotide sequence: TGTGCCAGCAGTAAAGAGGGGGGACGGGGGGTTGGCATTCAGTACTTC. Translation: CASSKEGGRGVGIQYF.

The V call is TRBV2, the J call TRBJ2-5; D gene ambiguous. The CDR3 is made up of 17 amino acids. Germline assignment: CDR1 SNHLY and CDR2 FYNNEI. V lost 3 bases, J lost 2 bases, and 19 bases lay in between. The DNA for the CDR3 is TGTGCCAGCAGTGATGGGCTTCCCGGAACTTATCAAGAGACCCAGTACTTC. This translates into CASSDGLPGTYQETQYF.

This chain links TRBV15 with TRBJ2-1; D is possibly TRBD1 (6 bases). The CDR3 has 17 residues. V was pared by 6 bases and J by 5 bases, with 23 bases between. CDR1 is LNHNV, CDR2 YYDKDF, per germline (reference sequence). The CDR3 region is CATSSPHGQPMDNEQFF. Written as DNA, the CDR3 is TGTGCCACCAGTAGTCCCCACGGACAGCCGATGGACAATGAGCAGTTCTTC.

The chain carries TRBV28 and TRBJ1-4; TRBD1 aligns across 10 bases. The CDR3 covers 15 residues. J gave up 10 bases and V 6 bases, and 11 bases lay outside the gene matches. CDR1 is MDHEN, CDR2 SYDVKM, per germline. In DNA, the CDR3 is TGTGCCAGCAGGGATTCCGGGACAGGGGTCGCAAAACTGTTTTTT. Its protein product is CASRDSGTGVAKLFF.

The chain couples TRBV6-5 to TRBJ1-5; D is undetermined. This CDR3 has 11 amino acids. The V gene lost 5 bases and the J gene lost 4 bases, with 3 bases spanning the gap. Germline CDR1 MNHEY, CDR2 SVGAGI. The CDR3 DNA reads TGTGCCAGCAGTCAAAATCAGCCCCAGCATTTT. This gives the protein CASSQNQPQHF.

The chain has TRBV2 and TRBJ2-5; 10 bases match TRBD1. Trimming removed 6 bases from V and 4 bases from J; junction bases left unmatched: 8. Looked up from germline, CDR1 is SNHLY and CDR2 is FYNNEI. The length of the CDR3 is 15 residues. CDR3 sequence reads: CASSKTGGGGETQYF. The DNA of the CDR3 is TGTGCCAGCAGCAAGACAGGGGGCGGGGGAGAGACCCAGTACTTC.

The rearrangement uses TRBV2 and TRBJ2-7, with TRBD2 identical over 8 bases. Germline trimming cut 7 bases from V and 3 bases from J; bases unmatched to any gene: 8. The CDR3 is made up of 14 amino acids. Germline V gene data show CDR1 as SNHLY and CDR2 as FYNNEI. CDR3 coding DNA: TGTGCCAGCACTCGAGCGGGAGTGAGCTACGAGCAGTACTTC. Translation gives CASTRAGVSYEQYF.

The genes are TRBV13 and TRBJ2-6; 7 bases are a match to TRBD1. The junction had 3 bases not matched to a gene; V was cut back by 3 bases and J by 1 base. This CDR3 comprises 16 residues. Germline V lookup: CDR1 PRHDT, CDR2 FYEKMQ (reference sequence). Here the CDR3 DNA reads TGTGCCAGCAGCTTCAACAGGGGTTCTGGGGCCAACGTCCTGACTTTC. Translation: CASSFNRGSGANVLTF.

This clone was recorded a few times. This chain links TRBV6-2 or TRBV6-3 with TRBJ2-1; 9 bases agree with TRBD2. The CDR3 totals 15 residues. V was clipped by 5 bases and J by 6 bases; unmatched bases: 8. Germline V gene data show CDR1 as MNHEY and CDR2 as SVGEGT. The CDR3 nucleotides are TGTGCCAGCAGTCAATCTAGCGGGGTCCGCAATGAGCAGTTCTTC. Its protein is CASSQSSGVRNEQFF.

A few counts support this clone. This chain joins TRBV18 and TRBJ1-5; D gene unclear. The CDR3 extends over 15 amino acids. Trimming pared 3 bases from V and 4 bases from J, leaving 13 bases between. The V gene's germline CDR1 is KGHSH and CDR2 LQKENI. As DNA, the CDR3 is TGTGCCAGCTCACCCCGGGGAAGAGGGAATCAGCCCCAGCATTTT. Translated: CASSPRGRGNQPQHF.

The chain has TRBV6-1 and TRBJ2-7; possible D gene TRBD1, 5 bases. Germline V CDR1 and CDR2: MNHNS, SASEGT. V gave up 0 bases and J gave up 6 bases, with 15 bases separating them. The CDR3 runs 15 residues. As DNA, the CDR3 is TGTGCCAGCAGTGAAGCAATGGGGTTTCAGGGCGAGCAGTACTTC. Protein product: CASSEAMGFQGEQYF.

The V and J genes are TRBV29-1 and TRBJ2-7; 7 bases match TRBD1. CDR3 length: 14 amino acids. V shed 5 bases, J shed 2 bases, and the junction held 9 bases outside the gene matches. Germline V gives CDR1 SQVTM, CDR2 ANQGSEA. CDR3 in amino acids: CSVMGQGVTYEQYF. The CDR3 DNA sequence: TGCAGCGTTATGGGTCAGGGGGTTACCTACGAGCAGTACTTC.

This clone was found a few times. This rearrangement joins TRBV7-2 to TRBJ1-3; D unresolved. The CDR3 is 16 residues long. The germline CDR1 and CDR2 sequences are SGHTA and FQGNSA. V was pared by 1 base and J by 0 bases, with 10 bases between. The CDR3 loop reads CASSLGPGNSGNTIYF. For the CDR3, the DNA is TGTGCCAGCAGCTTAGGGCCGGGGAACTCTGGAAACACCATATATTTT.

The J gene is TRBJ1-5, the V gene TRBV2, with D maybe TRBD1 (6 bases). V gave up 6 bases and J gave up 0 bases, with 15 bases separating them. The CDR3 is made up of 16 amino acids. The germline CDR1 and CDR2 sequences are SNHLY and FYNNEI. CDR3 protein: CASSLRTVYSNQPQHF. The DNA for the CDR3 is TGTGCCAGCAGCCTTAGGACAGTCTATAGCAATCAGCCCCAGCATTTT.